What follows is one T cell receptor (beta chain) and its context. The antigen remains unidentified. The sample comes from a study of lymphopenia after photon versus proton radiotherapy. Overall study results and limits: After the lymphocyte nadir, photon-treated repertoires showed oligoclonal expansion, especially of CD8+ Temra cells. Photon-treated patients lost naive T cells and TCR diversity; proton-treated stayed stable.

The CDR3 runs 15 residues. After removal of 4 bases from V and 5 bases from J, the junction contained 9 bases not matched to a gene. Germline V CDR1 and CDR2: SGHDN, FVKESK. Libraries were prepared by immunoSEQ multiplex PCR; TCRdb keeps only in-frame clonotypes and omits some of them. The top ten clones hold 9% to 10% of a sample with around 20,000 clones, about nine tenths of them seen once. This clonotype originated in a man in his 70s with pancreatic cancer. The chain combines TRBV14 with TRBJ1-2, with TRBD1 identical over 8 bases. The specimen comprised peripheral blood, sampled from a patient treated with proton-based radiotherapy. As DNA, the CDR3 is TGTGCCAGCAGCCTAGGGGACAGGCTGGGGTATGGCTACACCTTC. Translation: CASSLGDRLGYGYTF.